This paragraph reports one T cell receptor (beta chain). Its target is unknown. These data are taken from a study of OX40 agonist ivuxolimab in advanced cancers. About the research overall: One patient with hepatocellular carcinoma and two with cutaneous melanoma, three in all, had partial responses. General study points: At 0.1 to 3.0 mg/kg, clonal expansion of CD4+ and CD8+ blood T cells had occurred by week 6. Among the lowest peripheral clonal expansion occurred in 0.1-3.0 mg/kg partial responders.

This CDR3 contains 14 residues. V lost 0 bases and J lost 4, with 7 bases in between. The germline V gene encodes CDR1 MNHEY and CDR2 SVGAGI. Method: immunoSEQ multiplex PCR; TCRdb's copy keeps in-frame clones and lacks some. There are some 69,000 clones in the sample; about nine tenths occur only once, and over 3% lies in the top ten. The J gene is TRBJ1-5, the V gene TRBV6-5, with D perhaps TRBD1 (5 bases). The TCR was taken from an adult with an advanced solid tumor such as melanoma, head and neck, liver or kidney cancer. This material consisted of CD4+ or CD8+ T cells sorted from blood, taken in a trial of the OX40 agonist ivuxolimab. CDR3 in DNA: TGTGCCAGCAGTTACTCGCCAGGGAATCAGCCCCAGCATTTT. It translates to CASSYSPGNQPQHF.